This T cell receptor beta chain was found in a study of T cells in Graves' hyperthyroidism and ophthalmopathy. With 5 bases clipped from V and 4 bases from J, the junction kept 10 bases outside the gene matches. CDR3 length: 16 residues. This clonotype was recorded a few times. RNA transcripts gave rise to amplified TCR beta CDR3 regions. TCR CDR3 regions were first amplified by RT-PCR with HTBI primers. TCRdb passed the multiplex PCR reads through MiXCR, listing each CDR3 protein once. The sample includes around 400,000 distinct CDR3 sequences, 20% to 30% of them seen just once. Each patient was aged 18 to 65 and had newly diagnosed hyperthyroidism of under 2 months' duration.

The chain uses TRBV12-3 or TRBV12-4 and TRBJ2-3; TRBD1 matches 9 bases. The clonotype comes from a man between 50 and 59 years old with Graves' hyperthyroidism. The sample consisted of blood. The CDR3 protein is CASSLGTDRGSDTQYF. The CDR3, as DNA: TGTGCCAGCAGTCTCGGGACGGACAGGGGCTCAGATACGCAGTATTTT.